The 11 T cell receptor beta chains below come from one sample, sequenced in a study of T cell responses to AZD1222 COVID-19 vaccine (TCRdb year 2021). The meaning of the sample's time point label: baseline before first vaccination. The treatment or condition label for this specimen denotes: meningococcal conjugate vaccine given as trial control. Libraries were constructed by the immunoSEQ multiplex PCR assay. Here the immuneACCESS table is served through TCRdb, limited to in-frame sequences with V and J called. Missing clones are a known gap in these copies; in checked studies unresolved V genes cover under half, and the rest lacks a known reason. Recorded for this sample are 110,000 or so clones; roughly 90% of them occurred a single time. The leading ten clones occupy roughly 13% of the sample. Source: peripheral blood, taken on day 0 of MenACWY control vaccination. Source of these receptors: an adult in good health.

This clone showed up just once. The chain couples TRBV5-1 to TRBJ1-1; D uncertain. The CDR3 loop spans 15 amino acids. Trimming removed 2 bases at V and 3 bases at J, with 14 bases between. Per the germline V gene, CDR1 is SGHRS and CDR2 is YFSETQ. CDR3 DNA sequence: TGCGCCAGCAGCTTAGGACTCCTTCTGGACACTGAAGCTTTCTTT. Its protein product is CASSLGLLLDTEAFF.

This clone was seen more than once but under ten times. Different DNA sequences within this sample yield the same CDR3. The gene calls are TRBV18 and TRBJ2-3; D is perhaps TRBD1 (5 bases). Trimming took 5 bases from V and 2 from J, leaving 5 bases between them. The CDR3 is 12 residues long. Germline lookup yields CDR1 KGHSH and CDR2 LQKENI. In nucleotides, the CDR3 is TGTGCCAGCTCAGGGGCCACAGATACGCAGTATTTT. It encodes CASSGATDTQYF.

The chain recombines TRBV7-6 with TRBJ1-1; D gene unclear. The V end was cut by 10 bases, the J end by 4 bases, with 10 bases between. From germline, CDR1 is SGHVS and CDR2 FNYEAQ. The CDR3 runs 11 residues. For the CDR3, the DNA is TGTGCCATCGGAGTCGGCACTGAAGCTTTCTTT. Amino acids: CAIGVGTEAFF.

V and J are TRBV19 and TRBJ1-2; perhaps TRBD1 as D (5 bases). Trimming removed 7 bases at V and 7 bases at J, with 16 bases between. The CDR3 covers 13 residues. Germline CDR1 and CDR2: LNHDA and SQIVND (reference sequence). CDR3 DNA sequence: TGTGCCAGTACCTATCAGGGTTATCCTGGCTACACCTTC. Translation gives CASTYQGYPGYTF.

V gene TRBV7-9 combines with J gene TRBJ2-1, with D tentatively TRBD2 (5 bases). The ends were cut back, 6 bases at V and 3 bases at J, with 27 bases in the middle. This CDR3 comprises 19 residues. Germline lookup yields CDR1 SEHNR and CDR2 FQNEAQ (reference sequence). CDR3 loop: CASRTDGSTPVASYNEQFF. CDR3 sequence (DNA): TGTGCCAGCAGGACGGACGGCTCGACCCCCGTAGCGAGCTACAATGAGCAGTTCTTC.

This clone has a single count. The rearrangement uses TRBV28 and TRBJ1-2, with TRBD1 matching 9 bases. After removal of 7 bases from V and 4 bases from J, the junction contained 4 bases not matched to a gene. The CDR3 is 13 amino acids. Germline lookup yields CDR1 MDHEN and CDR2 SYDVKM. Here the CDR3 DNA reads TGTGCCAGCACCCCGACAGGGGGCTATGGCTACACCTTC. This codes for CASTPTGGYGYTF.

In DNA, the CDR3 is TGTGCCACGCTAAGACAGAACACTGAAGCTTTCTTT. This gives the protein CATLRQNTEAFF. The J gene is TRBJ1-1, the V gene TRBV28, with no clear D. This CDR3 region has 12 residues. The V end lost 10 bases, the J end lost 1 base, and 10 bases lay between the germline ends. Germline V gene lookup returns CDR1 MDHEN and CDR2 SYDVKM. The full variable domain, with the rest looked up from reference TRBV28 and TRBJ1-1, is DVKVTQSSRYLVKRTGEKVFLECVQDMDHENMFWYRQDPGLGLRLIYFSYDVKMKEKGDIPEGYSVSREKKERFSLILESASTNQTSMYLCATLRQNTEAFFGQGTRLTVV.

This chain connects TRBV27 to TRBJ2-7, with 10 positions matching TRBD2. Germline CDR1 is MNHEY and CDR2 is SMNVEV (reference sequence). The CDR3 is 19 residues long. Unmatched junction bases numbered 19, after V lost 5 bases and J lost 3 bases. The CDR3 region is CASSLLGEAGGPSYYEQYF. The CDR3 nucleotides are TGTGCCAGCAGTCTCCTTGGGGAAGCGGGAGGGCCGAGTTACTACGAGCAGTACTTC.

This clone was seen a few times. The gene calls are TRBV19 and TRBJ1-2, with TRBD1 identical over 9 bases. This CDR3 is 15 amino acids long. The V and J ends lost 5 bases and 4 bases, in that order; junction bases with no gene match: 8. Per germline, CDR1 LNHDA and CDR2 SQIVND (reference sequence). The CDR3 is CASSGSSTGGYGYTF. The CDR3 coding sequence is TGTGCCAGTAGTGGTTCGTCGACAGGGGGCTATGGCTACACCTTC. The entire variable domain, with the rest obtained from reference TRBV19 and TRBJ1-2, is as follows: DGGITQSPKYLFRKEGQNVTLSCEQNLNHDAMYWYRQDPGQGLRLIYYSQIVNDFQKGDIAEGYSVSREKKESFPLTVTSAQKNPTAFYLCASSGSSTGGYGYTFGSGTRLTVV.

The genes are TRBV4-2 and TRBJ2-7; D is uncertain. Trimming took off 3 bases at V and 0 bases at J, with 15 bases between the two ends. Per germline, CDR1 LGHNA and CDR2 YNFKEQ. This CDR3 has 16 amino acids. In nucleotides, the CDR3 is TGTGCCAGCAGCCAGGCAAGACAAACTAACTCCTACGAGCAGTACTTC. It encodes CASSQARQTNSYEQYF.

The chain joins TRBV7-9 to TRBJ1-1; D gene uncertain. V was shortened by 5 bases and J by 7 bases, with 17 bases between the two germline ends. The CDR3 runs to 14 residues. In germline, CDR1 is SEHNR, CDR2 FQNEAQ (reference sequence). The CDR3 DNA sequence: TGTGCCAGCAGCCCCGTGGGCTTGAGAAATGAAGCTTTCTTT. Its translation is CASSPVGLRNEAFF.